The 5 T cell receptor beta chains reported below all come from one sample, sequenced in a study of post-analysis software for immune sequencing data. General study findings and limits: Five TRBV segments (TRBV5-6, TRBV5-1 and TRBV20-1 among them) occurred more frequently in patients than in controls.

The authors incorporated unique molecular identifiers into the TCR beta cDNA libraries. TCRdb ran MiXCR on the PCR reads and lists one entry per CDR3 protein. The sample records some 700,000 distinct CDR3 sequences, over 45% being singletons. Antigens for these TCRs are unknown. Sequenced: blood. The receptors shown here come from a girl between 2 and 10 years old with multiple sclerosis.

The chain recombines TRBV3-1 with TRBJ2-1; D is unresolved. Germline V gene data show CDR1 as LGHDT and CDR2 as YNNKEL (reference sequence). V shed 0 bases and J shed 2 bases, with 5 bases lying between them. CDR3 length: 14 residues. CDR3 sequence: CASSQELAYNEQFF. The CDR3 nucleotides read TGTGCCAGCAGCCAAGAGTTAGCCTACAATGAGCAGTTCTTC.

CDR3 bases: TGCGCCAGCAGCTTAGTGGAGTTCGGAGATACGCAGTATTTT. Protein sequence: CASSLVEFGDTQYF. The chain couples TRBV5-1 to TRBJ2-3; D unclear. The ends were cut back, 2 bases at V and 5 bases at J, with 12 bases in the middle. Germline CDR1 SGHRS, CDR2 YFSETQ. This CDR3 spans 14 amino acids. The full variable domain, its missing parts supplied by reference TRBV5-1 and TRBJ2-3, is KAGVTQTPRYLIKTRGQQVTLSCSPISGHRSVSWYQQTPGQGLQFLFEYFSETQRNKGNFPGRFSGRQFSNSRSEMNVSTLELGDSALYLCASSLVEFGDTQYFGPGTRLTVL.

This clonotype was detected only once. CDR3 sequence reads: CSARATTGERADGYTF. CDR3 DNA: TGCAGTGCTAGAGCCACGACAGGGGAAAGGGCGGATGGCTACACCTTC. The gene calls are TRBV20-1 and TRBJ1-2; 8 bases align to TRBD1. Trimming took 1 base from V and 6 from J; bases not matched to a gene: 13. The CDR3 has 16 amino acids. CDR1 is DFQATT, CDR2 SNEGSKA, per germline (reference sequence).

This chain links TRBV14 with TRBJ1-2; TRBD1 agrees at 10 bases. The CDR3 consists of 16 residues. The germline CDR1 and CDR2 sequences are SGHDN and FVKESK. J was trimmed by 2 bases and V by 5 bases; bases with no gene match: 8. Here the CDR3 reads CASSSLDRGRNYGYTF. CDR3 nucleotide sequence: TGTGCCAGCAGCTCCCTAGACAGGGGGCGAAACTATGGCTACACCTTC.

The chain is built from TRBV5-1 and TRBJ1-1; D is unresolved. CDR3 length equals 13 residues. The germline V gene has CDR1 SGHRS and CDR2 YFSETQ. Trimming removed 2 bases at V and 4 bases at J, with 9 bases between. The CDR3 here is CASSLLGSTEAFF. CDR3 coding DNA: TGCGCCAGCAGCTTACTAGGGTCCACTGAAGCTTTCTTT.